The sequence of this T cell receptor (beta chain) was determined in a study of cytotoxic CD8 clonotypes in ibrutinib-treated CLL. The table came from immunoSEQ multiplex PCR; TCRdb's copy has only in-frame clones and leaves some out. This table has about 140,000 clones, 77% appearing once. The V gene's germline CDR1 is SGHRS and CDR2 YFSETQ. This CDR3 is built from 14 residues. After removal of 3 bases from V and 8 bases from J, the junction contained 5 bases not matched to a gene. The V gene is TRBV5-1, the J gene TRBJ1-4, with 9 bases aligning to TRBD1. The sequences come from PBMCs, collected after 12 months of ibrutinib treatment. The TCR was taken from a human donor with chronic lymphocytic leukemia. Here the CDR3 reads CASSWGQGGEKLFF. DNA of the CDR3: TGCGCCAGCAGCTGGGGACAGGGTGGGGAAAAACTGTTTTTT.